Listed here are 13 T cell receptor beta chains from one sample, sequenced in a study of T cell repertoires in cytomegalovirus infection. TCRdb called the reads again in MiXCR, with one record for every CDR3 protein. The sample records about 460,000 distinct CDR3 sequences, about 11% being singletons. Sample: PBMCs. Receptors originate from a human donor in good health (CMV status not recorded). Some clones in this sample may be carry-over from other donors' samples.

This chain joins TRBV5-4 and TRBJ1-2; TRBD1 might be the D (5 bases). The CDR3 covers 14 residues. The V gene's germline CDR1 is SGHNT and CDR2 YYREEE (reference sequence). V shed 6 bases and J shed 2 bases, with 14 bases lying between them. The CDR3 DNA reads as TGTGCCAGCAATTATCAGGGAGTGAACTATGGCTACACCTTC. This encodes CASNYQGVNYGYTF.

This clonotype occurred a few times. The chain carries TRBV6-6 and TRBJ1-2; D is possibly TRBD1 (5 bases). This CDR3 has 13 amino acids. Trimming removed 6 bases from V and 4 bases from J, with 12 bases in between. Germline V gene sequence: CDR1 MNHNY, CDR2 SVGAGI (reference sequence). DNA for the CDR3: TGTGCCAGCAGAAAGGGGAGCGGCTATGGCTACACCTTC. Protein sequence: CASRKGSGYGYTF.

As DNA, the CDR3 is TGCGCCAGCAGCTTCGTCCTTAGGGGGCCTGAAGCTTTCTTT. Its protein is CASSFVLRGPEAFF. This chain joins TRBV5-1 and TRBJ1-1, with 7 bases identical to TRBD1. With 2 bases clipped from V and 6 bases from J, the junction kept 7 bases outside the gene matches. The CDR3 is 14 amino acids. The germline CDR1 and CDR2 sequences are SGHRS and YFSETQ.

This clonotype appeared many times. V and J are TRBV7-2 and TRBJ1-2, with TRBD1 matching over 9 bases. J was trimmed by 4 bases and V by 0 bases; bases with no gene match: 0. Germline V gives CDR1 SGHTA, CDR2 FQGNSA. The CDR3 contains 14 residues. CDR3: CASSLADRGYGYTF. In DNA form, the CDR3 reads TGTGCCAGCAGCTTAGCGGACAGGGGCTATGGCTACACCTTC.

This clonotype was seen ten or more times. This sequence joins TRBV15 and TRBJ2-1, with TRBD2 as a possible D gene (6 bases). This CDR3 is 14 amino acids long. The germline V and J ends were trimmed by 4 bases and 3 bases, with 10 bases remaining between them. The germline CDR1 and CDR2 sequences are LNHNV and YYDKDF (reference sequence). The DNA of the CDR3 is TGTGCCACCAGCACCTTTAGCGGCTACAATGAGCAGTTCTTC. It specifies CATSTFSGYNEQFF.

The gene calls are TRBV5-1 and TRBJ2-1; 12 nucleotides agree with TRBD2. The CDR3 is made up of 15 amino acids. Germline trimming cut 4 bases from V and 7 bases from J; bases unmatched to any gene: 6. Per the germline V gene, CDR1 is SGHRS and CDR2 is YFSETQ. CDR3 bases: TGCGCCAGCAGCGAAACTAGCGGGAGGTATAATGAGCAGTTCTTC. This translates into CASSETSGRYNEQFF.

The rearrangement uses TRBV20-1 and TRBJ2-3; 10 bases agree with TRBD2. Germline trimming cut 3 bases from V and 1 base from J; bases unmatched to any gene: 1. This CDR3 is built from 14 residues. Germline V CDR1 and CDR2: DFQATT, SNEGSKA (reference sequence). In DNA, the CDR3 is TGCAGTGCTAGTACTAGCGGGGGCACAGATACGCAGTATTTT. Protein product: CSASTSGGTDTQYF.

Regarding this clonotype: A much larger clone differs by one base, so this may be a read error. The chain links TRBV3-1 to TRBJ2-1; TRBD1 aligns across 8 bases. CDR1 LGHDT and CDR2 YNNKEL come from the germline V gene (reference sequence). The CDR3 contains 15 residues. J lost 6 bases, V lost 6 bases, and 10 bases had no gene match. In nucleotides, the CDR3 is TGTGCCAGCAGACCCCGGTATGGACAGGGCAATGAGCAGTTCTTC. It encodes CASRPRYGQGNEQFF.

In this sample, this clonotype turned up a few times. V usage is TRBV29-1 and J usage is TRBJ2-2, with 8 positions matching TRBD2. V was pared by 6 bases and J by 6 bases, with 0 bases of the junction left unmatched. There are 11 residues in the CDR3. The germline CDR1 and CDR2 sequences are SQVTM and ANQGSEA. CDR3 residues: CSVRGAGELFF. In nucleotides, the CDR3 is TGCAGCGTGCGGGGGGCCGGGGAGCTGTTTTTT.

This clonotype was counted ten times or more. The chain is built from TRBV5-1 and TRBJ1-1, with TRBD1 as a possible D gene (5 bases). The germline V gene has CDR1 SGHRS and CDR2 YFSETQ. Trimming shortened V by 3 bases and J by 6 bases, and 15 bases separated the two germline ends. The CDR3 consists of 14 residues. This CDR3 is CASSSEQGVSEAFF. In DNA, the CDR3 is TGCGCCAGCAGCTCGGAGCAGGGAGTCTCTGAAGCTTTCTTT.

The rearrangement joins TRBV7-9 to TRBJ1-1; D is unresolved. The germline V and J ends were trimmed by 1 base and 6 bases, with 6 bases remaining between them. Germline CDR1 and CDR2: SEHNR and FQNEAQ (reference sequence). The CDR3 has 12 residues. CDR3: CASSLVVSEAFF. DNA for the CDR3: TGTGCCAGCAGCTTAGTTGTATCTGAAGCTTTCTTT.

Only a few counts were recorded for this clonotype. This chain connects TRBV11-3 to TRBJ2-1; 10 nucleotides align to TRBD1. The CDR3 totals 16 residues. The germline CDR1 and CDR2 sequences are SGHNT and YENEEA. Germline trimming cut 5 bases from V and 6 bases from J; bases unmatched to any gene: 10. CDR3 residues: CASSQDGTGEGNEQFF. CDR3 sequence (DNA): TGTGCCAGCAGCCAAGATGGGACAGGGGAAGGCAATGAGCAGTTCTTC.

This clonotype has ten or more counts. The V call is TRBV7-2, the J call TRBJ2-1, with a weak D call TRBD2 (6 bases). The V end was cut by 5 bases, the J end by 8 bases, with 16 bases between. CDR3 length equals 14 residues. CDR1 is SGHTA, CDR2 FQGNSA, per germline. The CDR3 loop reads CASSLVWEADEQFF. The DNA of the CDR3 is TGTGCCAGCAGCCTCGTCTGGGAGGCTGATGAGCAGTTCTTC.